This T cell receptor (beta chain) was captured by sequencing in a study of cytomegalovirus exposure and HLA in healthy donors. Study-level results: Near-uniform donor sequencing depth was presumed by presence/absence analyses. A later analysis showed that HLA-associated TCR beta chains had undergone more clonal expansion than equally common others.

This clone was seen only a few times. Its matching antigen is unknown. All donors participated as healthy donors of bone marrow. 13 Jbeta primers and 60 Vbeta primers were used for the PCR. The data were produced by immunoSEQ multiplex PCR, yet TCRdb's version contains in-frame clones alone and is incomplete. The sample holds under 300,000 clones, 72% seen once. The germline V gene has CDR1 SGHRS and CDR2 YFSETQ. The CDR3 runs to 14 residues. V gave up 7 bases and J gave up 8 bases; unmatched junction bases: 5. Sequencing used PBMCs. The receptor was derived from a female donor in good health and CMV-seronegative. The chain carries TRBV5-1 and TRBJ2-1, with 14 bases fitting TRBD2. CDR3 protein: CASSGLAGGYEQFF. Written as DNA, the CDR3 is TGCGCCAGCTCCGGACTAGCGGGAGGCTATGAGCAGTTCTTC.